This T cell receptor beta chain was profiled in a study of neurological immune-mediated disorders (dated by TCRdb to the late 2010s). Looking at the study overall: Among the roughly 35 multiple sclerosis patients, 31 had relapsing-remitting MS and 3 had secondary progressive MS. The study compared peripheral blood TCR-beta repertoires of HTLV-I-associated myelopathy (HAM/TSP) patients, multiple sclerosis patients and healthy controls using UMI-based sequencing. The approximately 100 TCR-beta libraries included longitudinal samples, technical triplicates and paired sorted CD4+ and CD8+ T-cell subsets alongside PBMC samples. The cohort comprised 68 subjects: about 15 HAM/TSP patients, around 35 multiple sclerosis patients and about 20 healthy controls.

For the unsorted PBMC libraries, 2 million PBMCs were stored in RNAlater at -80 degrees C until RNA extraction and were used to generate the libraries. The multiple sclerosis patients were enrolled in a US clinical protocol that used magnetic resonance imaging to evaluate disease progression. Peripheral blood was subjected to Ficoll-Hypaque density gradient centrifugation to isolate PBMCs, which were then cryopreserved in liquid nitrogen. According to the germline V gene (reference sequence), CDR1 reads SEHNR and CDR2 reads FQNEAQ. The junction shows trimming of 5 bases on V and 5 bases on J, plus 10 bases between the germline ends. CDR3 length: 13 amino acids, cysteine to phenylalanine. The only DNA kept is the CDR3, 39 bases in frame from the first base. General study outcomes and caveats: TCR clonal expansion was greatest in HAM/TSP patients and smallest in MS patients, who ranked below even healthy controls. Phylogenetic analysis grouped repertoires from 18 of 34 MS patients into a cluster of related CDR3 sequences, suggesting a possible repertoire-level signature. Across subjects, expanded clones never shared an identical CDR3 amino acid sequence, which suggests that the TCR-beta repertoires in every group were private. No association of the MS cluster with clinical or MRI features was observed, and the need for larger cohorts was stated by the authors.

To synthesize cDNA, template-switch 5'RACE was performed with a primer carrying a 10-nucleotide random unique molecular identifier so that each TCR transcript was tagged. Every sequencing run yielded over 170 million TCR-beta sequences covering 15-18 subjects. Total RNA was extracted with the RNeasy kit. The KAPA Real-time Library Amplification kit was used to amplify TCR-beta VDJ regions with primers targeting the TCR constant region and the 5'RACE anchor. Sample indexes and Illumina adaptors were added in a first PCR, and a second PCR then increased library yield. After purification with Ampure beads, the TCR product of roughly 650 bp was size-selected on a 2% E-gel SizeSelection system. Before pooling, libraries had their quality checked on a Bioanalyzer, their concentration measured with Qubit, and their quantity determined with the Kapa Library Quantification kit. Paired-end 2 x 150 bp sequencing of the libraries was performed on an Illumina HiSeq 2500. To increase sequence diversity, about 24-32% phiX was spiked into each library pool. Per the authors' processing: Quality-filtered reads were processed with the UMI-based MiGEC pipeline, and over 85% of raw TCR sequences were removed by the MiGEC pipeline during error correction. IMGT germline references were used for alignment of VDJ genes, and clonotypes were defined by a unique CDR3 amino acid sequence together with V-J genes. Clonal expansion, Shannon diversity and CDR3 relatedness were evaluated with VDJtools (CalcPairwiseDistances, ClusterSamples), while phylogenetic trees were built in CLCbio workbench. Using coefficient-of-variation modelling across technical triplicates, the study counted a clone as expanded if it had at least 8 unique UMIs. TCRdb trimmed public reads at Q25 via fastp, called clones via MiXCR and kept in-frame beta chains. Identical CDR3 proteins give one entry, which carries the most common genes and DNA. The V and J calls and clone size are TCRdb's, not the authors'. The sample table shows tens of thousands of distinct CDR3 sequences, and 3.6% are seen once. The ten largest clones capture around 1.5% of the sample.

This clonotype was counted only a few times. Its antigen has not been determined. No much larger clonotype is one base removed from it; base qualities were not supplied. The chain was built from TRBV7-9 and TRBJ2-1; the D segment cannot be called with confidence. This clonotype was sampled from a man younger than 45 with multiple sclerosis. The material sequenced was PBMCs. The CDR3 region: CASSPNRNNEQFF. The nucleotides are TGTGCCAGCAGCCCTAACCGGAACAATGAGCAGTTCTTC.